The 15 T cell receptor beta chains reported below all come from one sample, sequenced in a study of blood T cell repertoires in COVID-19. This table comes from immunoSEQ multiplex PCR, and its TCRdb copy is limited to in-frame clones, with some not included. The sample lists around 65,000 clones; roughly three quarters were seen once. The specimen sequenced was peripheral blood. The source is a human donor in a cohort sampled during active COVID-19.

Written as DNA, the CDR3 is TGTGCCAGCATGACAAACAGCGGGAGGGGGGACATTCAGTACTTC. Residues: CASMTNSGRGDIQYF. This chain uses TRBV21-1 with TRBJ2-4; TRBD2 is the table's D call, not checked against the DNA. TRBV21-1 is classified as a pseudogene. The CDR3 spans 15 residues.

The CDR3 sequence: CASSLGIGAANTGELFF. In DNA form, the CDR3 reads TGTGCCAGCAGTCTGGGGATAGGGGCAGCGAACACCGGGGAGCTGTTTTTT. V gene TRBV27 combines with J gene TRBJ2-2; possibly TRBD1 for D (5 bases). With 5 bases removed from V and 0 bases from J, the gap between germline ends came to 16 bases. Per the germline V gene, CDR1 is MNHEY and CDR2 is SMNVEV (reference sequence). The CDR3 consists of 17 residues.

This clone was seen only once. The genes are TRBV9 and TRBJ2-1; TRBD2 agrees at 8 bases. Germline trimming cut 4 bases from V and 3 bases from J; bases unmatched to any gene: 6. The CDR3 is 15 amino acids. Germline loops: CDR1 SGDLS, CDR2 YYNGEE. CDR3 sequence reads: CASSFLSGSYNEQFF. In DNA form, the CDR3 reads TGTGCCAGCAGCTTCCTCAGCGGGAGCTACAATGAGCAGTTCTTC.

The chain carries TRBV9 and TRBJ1-3; D is unclear. V lost 0 bases and J 0 bases, leaving 7 bases between the germline ends. Germline loops: CDR1 SGDLS, CDR2 YYNGEE. This CDR3 contains 15 residues. The DNA for the CDR3 is TGTGCCAGCAGCGTAGGAGGTGCCTCTGGAAACACCATATATTTT. Translation gives CASSVGGASGNTIYF.

The J gene is TRBJ2-5, the V gene TRBV7-9; a possible D gene is TRBD1 (6 bases). This CDR3 has 14 residues. V was clipped by 7 bases and J by 3 bases, with 15 bases between them. Germline V gene lookup returns CDR1 SEHNR and CDR2 FQNEAQ (reference sequence). Written as DNA, the CDR3 is TGTGCCAGCATGGTCAGGGGCGAGAAAGAGACCCAGTACTTC. Translated: CASMVRGEKETQYF.

V gene TRBV20-1 combines with J gene TRBJ2-3; D perhaps matches TRBD1 (5 bases). CDR3 length equals 14 residues. Germline V gene lookup returns CDR1 DFQATT and CDR2 SNEGSKA (reference sequence). V gave up 3 bases and J gave up 6 bases, with 16 bases separating them. CDR3 coding DNA: TGCAGTGCTAGTCGCCCGGACAAGGCGGATACGCAGTATTTT. This codes for CSASRPDKADTQYF.

The chain combines TRBV7-2 with TRBJ2-1; possible D gene TRBD1, 6 bases. Trimming stripped 6 bases from V and 7 bases from J, with 16 bases between. Germline-derived CDR1 and CDR2 are SGHTA and FQGNSA. The CDR3 is made up of 14 amino acids. Written as DNA, the CDR3 is TGTGCCAGCAGGCAAACAGGGATGAGAAATGAGCAGTTCTTC. Amino acid sequence: CASRQTGMRNEQFF.

This clone has at least ten counts. The rearrangement links TRBV4-2 to TRBJ2-3; D remains ambiguous. The CDR3 runs 15 residues. Per germline, CDR1 LGHNA and CDR2 YNFKEQ. Trimming took 0 bases from V and 1 from J, leaving 8 bases between them. The CDR3 sequence is CASSQDPGGTDTQYF. In nucleotides, the CDR3 is TGTGCCAGCAGCCAAGATCCCGGAGGCACAGATACGCAGTATTTT.

This clone has a handful of counts. The chain uses TRBV28 and TRBJ2-5; the match to TRBD2 covers 10 bases. This CDR3 contains 16 residues. V lost 5 bases and J lost 2; bases outside the gene matches: 8. Germline CDR1 MDHEN, CDR2 SYDVKM. The CDR3, as DNA: TGTGCCAGCAGTCCTTGGCTAGCGGGAGAACAAGAGACCCAGTACTTC. Translating it yields CASSPWLAGEQETQYF.

V is TRBV5-1 and J is TRBJ2-7; unclear D gene. CDR1 and CDR2 (germline): SGHRS, YFSETQ. CDR3 length: 14 amino acids. V was pared by 3 bases and J by 0 bases, with 10 bases between. The CDR3 bases are TGCGCCAGCAGCTCCCTACCGGGCTCCTACGAGCAGTACTTC. Translated, it gives CASSSLPGSYEQYF.

The chain employs TRBV12-5 and TRBJ2-1; D gene unclear. The V end was cut by 6 bases, the J end by 8 bases, with 17 bases between. CDR1 is LGHNT and CDR2 is FRNRAP in the germline V gene. The CDR3 consists of 14 residues. The CDR3 spells CASGPGTGWDEQFF. The CDR3 DNA reads as TGTGCTAGTGGCCCCGGAACGGGTTGGGATGAGCAGTTCTTC.

The chain carries TRBV5-6 and TRBJ2-7; TRBD1 might be the D (6 bases). V was pared by 2 bases and J by 4 bases, with 19 bases between. This CDR3 spans 16 amino acids. CDR1 and CDR2 from the germline V gene are SGHDT and YYEEEE. In DNA, the CDR3 is TGTGCCAGCAGCTTTGAGGGAGCAGGGGATCTTTACGAGCAGTACTTC. Its protein product is CASSFEGAGDLYEQYF.

This chain joins TRBV28 and TRBJ2-1; 7 bases are a match to TRBD2. Germline trimming cut 5 bases from V and 15 bases from J; bases unmatched to any gene: 13. This CDR3 is built from 13 residues. Germline V lookup: CDR1 MDHEN, CDR2 SYDVKM. This CDR3 is CASSDDSGPEAFF. In nucleotides, the CDR3 is TGTGCCAGCAGTGATGATAGCGGGCCGGAGGCGTTCTTC. Combining the CDR3 with reference TRBV28 and TRBJ2-1 gives the whole variable domain DVKVTQSSRYLVKRTGEKVFLECVQDMDHENMFWYRQDPGLGLRLIYFSYDVKMKEKGDIPEGYSVSREKKERFSLILESASTNQTSMYLCASSDDSGPEAFFGPGTRLTVL.

The V gene is TRBV4-1, the J gene TRBJ2-7; the D gene is possibly TRBD1 (5 bases). V was clipped by 1 base and J by 0 bases, with 10 bases between them. Looked up from germline, CDR1 is MGHRA and CDR2 is YSYEKL. This CDR3 region has 15 residues. This CDR3 is CASSQGTGPSYEQYF. In nucleotides, the CDR3 is TGCGCCAGCAGCCAAGGCACAGGACCCTCCTACGAGCAGTACTTC.

This chain uses TRBV11-2 with TRBJ2-3; the D is unclear. The V end lost 1 base, the J end lost 3 bases, and 2 bases lay between the germline ends. This CDR3 region has 12 residues. CDR1 is SGHAT, CDR2 FQNNGV, per germline. CDR3 protein: CASSLVTDTQYF. The CDR3, as DNA: TGTGCCAGCAGCTTAGTAACAGATACGCAGTATTTT.